In this sample, the clone carrying this TCR beta chain turned up a few times. This sample is part of a study of blood T cell repertoires in COVID-19. Study details: COVID-19 samples from acute and convalescent phases originated in the United States, Italy and Spain. T cells, B-cell-depleted T cells, or PBMCs supplied cDNA or gDNA.

Sequencing was performed with immunoSEQ multiplex PCR; in TCRdb, only in-frame clones are kept and a portion is missing. Here the sample spans about 400,000 clones, 70% to 90% being singletons. Germline lookup yields CDR1 LNHDA and CDR2 SQIVND (reference sequence). The CDR3 runs to 14 residues. The trim removed 6 bases at V and 4 bases at J, leaving 8 bases unmatched. Those enrolled, adults aged roughly 18 to 100 years, came from about 24 US areas. Clinical histories supplied by participants themselves formed the basis of cohort assignment. The receptor's source is a woman in her late teens or twenties with acute COVID-19. J is TRBJ1-2 and V is TRBV19; 7 bases are shared with TRBD1. The sample consisted of PBMCs or T cells enriched from blood (not recorded which). The CDR3 nucleotides are TGTGCCAGTAGGATCAACGCAGGGGGCTATGGCTACACCTTC. As protein: CASRINAGGYGYTF. Together with reference TRBV19 and TRBJ1-2, the CDR3 gives the full variable domain: DGGITQSPKYLFRKEGQNVTLSCEQNLNHDAMYWYRQDPGQGLRLIYYSQIVNDFQKGDIAEGYSVSREKKESFPLTVTSAQKNPTAFYLCASRINAGGYGYTFGSGTRLTVV.